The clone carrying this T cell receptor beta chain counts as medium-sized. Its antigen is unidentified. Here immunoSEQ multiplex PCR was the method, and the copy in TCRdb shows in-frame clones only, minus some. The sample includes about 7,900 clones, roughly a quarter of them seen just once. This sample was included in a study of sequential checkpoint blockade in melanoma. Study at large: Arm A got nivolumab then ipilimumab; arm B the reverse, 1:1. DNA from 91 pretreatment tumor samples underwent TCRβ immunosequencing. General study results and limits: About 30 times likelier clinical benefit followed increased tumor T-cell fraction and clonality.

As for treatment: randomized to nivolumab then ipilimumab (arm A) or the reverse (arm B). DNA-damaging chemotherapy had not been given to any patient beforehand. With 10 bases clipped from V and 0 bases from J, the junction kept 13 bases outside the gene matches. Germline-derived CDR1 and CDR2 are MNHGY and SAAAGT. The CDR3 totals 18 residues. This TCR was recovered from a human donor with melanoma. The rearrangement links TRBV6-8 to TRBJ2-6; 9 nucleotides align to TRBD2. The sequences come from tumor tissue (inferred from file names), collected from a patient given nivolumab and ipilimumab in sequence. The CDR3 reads CAIGRRAGGTSGANVLTF. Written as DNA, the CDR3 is TGTGCCATCGGAAGGAGAGCGGGAGGTACCTCTGGGGCCAACGTCCTGACTTTC.